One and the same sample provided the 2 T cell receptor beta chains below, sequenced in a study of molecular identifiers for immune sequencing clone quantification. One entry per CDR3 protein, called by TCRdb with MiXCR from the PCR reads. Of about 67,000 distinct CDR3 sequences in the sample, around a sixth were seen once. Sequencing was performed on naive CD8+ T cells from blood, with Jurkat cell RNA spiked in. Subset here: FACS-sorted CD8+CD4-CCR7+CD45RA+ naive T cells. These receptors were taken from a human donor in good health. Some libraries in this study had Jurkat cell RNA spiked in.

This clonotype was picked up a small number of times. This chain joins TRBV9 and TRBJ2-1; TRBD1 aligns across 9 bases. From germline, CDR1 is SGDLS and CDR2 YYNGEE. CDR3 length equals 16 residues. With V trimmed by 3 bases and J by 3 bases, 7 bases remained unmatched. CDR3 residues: CASSAPGQGVYNEQFF. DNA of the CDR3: TGTGCCAGCAGCGCCCCGGGACAGGGAGTCTACAATGAGCAGTTCTTC. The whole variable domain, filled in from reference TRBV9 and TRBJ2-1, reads DSGVTQTPKHLITATGQRVTLRCSPRSGDLSVYWYQQSLDQGLQFLIQYYNGEERAKGNILERFSAQQFPDLHSELNLSSLELGDSALYFCASSAPGQGVYNEQFFGPGTRLTVL.

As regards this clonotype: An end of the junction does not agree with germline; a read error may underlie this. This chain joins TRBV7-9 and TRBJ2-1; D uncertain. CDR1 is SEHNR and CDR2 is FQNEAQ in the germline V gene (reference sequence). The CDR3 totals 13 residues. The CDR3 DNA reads TGTGTCAGCAGCTCAAGTACGTTGGATGAGCAGTTCTTC. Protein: CVSSSSTLDEQFF.